The present entry profiles one T cell receptor beta chain with its context. CDR1 is MNHNS, CDR2 SASEGT, per germline. V dropped 4 bases and J dropped 0; count of bases not matched to a gene: 8. CDR3 length: 16 amino acids. The sample comes from a study of shared T cell receptors in the human thymus. Sequencing was performed with immunoSEQ multiplex PCR; in TCRdb, only in-frame clones are kept and a portion is missing. The repertoire consists of some 660,000 clones, with around 87% occurring once and the leading ten covering roughly 0.0089%. The sample was also linked to a second study, of human thymus T cells. That study adds: Corrective surgery for congenital heart defects was being performed on the healthy Finnish infants who served as donors. Thymus was obtained from resections taken during corrective heart surgery. Across thymic and blood repertoires, the usage of V and J genes appeared to be biased. A high degree of thymic repertoire overlap among unrelated individuals was reported in related research.

The chain combines TRBV6-1 with TRBJ2-5; 7 bases fit TRBD1. The sequence came from a boy under two years old with a congenital heart defect. Sequencing was done on a sample of thymocytes. The CDR3 loop is CASSVRDRLYQETQYF. The CDR3 DNA sequence: TGTGCCAGCAGTGTACGGGACAGACTATACCAAGAGACCCAGTACTTC.